The 2 T cell receptor beta chains below all came from one sample that was sequenced in a study of regulatory T cells in long-lasting Graves disease. Stated time point: newly diagnosed GD, antithyroid drugs for less than 3 months. Preparation of the TCR library used RNA extracted from PBMCs. Combining iRepertoire HTBI primers with Arm-PCR of CDR3 regions, the authors built TCR beta libraries. TCRdb reprocessed the multiplex PCR reads with MiXCR, giving one entry per CDR3 protein. The top ten clones hold approximately 15% of a sample with about 240,000 distinct CDR3 sequences, around 21% of them seen once. The source was peripheral blood mononuclear cells (PBMCs), collected at new diagnosis, from a patient treated with antithyroid drugs. The receptors come from a female donor with Graves disease.

Concerning this clonotype itself: This probably arose from a read error, given a far larger clone one base away. V is TRBV11-2 and J is TRBJ2-1; TRBD1 matches at 7 bases. V was pared by 5 bases and J by 10 bases, with 17 bases of the junction left unmatched. The CDR3 is made up of 16 amino acids. Per the germline V gene, CDR1 is SGHAT and CDR2 is FQNNGV. The CDR3 bases are TGTGCCAGCAGCCCGATCGACAGGGTAGGGAATTACGAGCAGTTCTTC. It translates to CASSPIDRVGNYEQFF.

This clonotype was counted many times. Here the CDR3 reads CASSLDPGQGRSSTF. In DNA form, the CDR3 reads TGTGCCAGCAGTTTAGACCCGGGACAGGGAAGATCGTCGACCTTC. The chain is built from TRBV28 and TRBJ1-2; TRBD1 matches at 9 bases. V lost 2 bases and J lost 14; bases outside the gene matches: 15. CDR3 length: 15 residues. Germline-derived CDR1 and CDR2 are MDHEN and SYDVKM.